This passage covers 6 T cell receptor beta chains from one sample sequenced in a study of T-cell memory formation after mild COVID-19 (dated by TCRdb to the early 2020s). The library relied on 5' RACE. Instrument used: Illumina NovaSeq 6000. TCRdb reworked the public reads: Q25 trimming with fastp, MiXCR clone assembly, productive beta chains retained. A single entry per CDR3 protein holds the most common genes and DNA from its merged rows. The sample has fewer than 500,000 distinct CDR3 sequences on record, roughly 25% of them singletons. The ten most abundant clones make up under 15% of the sample. Specimen: PBMCs or a T cell subset sorted from them (not recorded which). These receptors originate from an adult woman who had mild COVID-19 (a few samples of this study predate the infection). The sample titles of this study are shuffled in the database, so cell type and time point are left out; the donor was told from shared clones.

The chain has TRBV5-1 and TRBJ2-7; TRBD2 matches 9 bases. CDR1 is SGHRS and CDR2 is YFSETQ in the germline V gene. The CDR3 is 12 residues long. J gave up 6 bases and V 4 bases, and 2 bases lay outside the gene matches. CDR3 amino acids: CASSRTSVEQYF. In DNA, the CDR3 is TGCGCCAGCAGCCGGACTAGCGTCGAGCAGTACTTC.

J is TRBJ2-5 and V is TRBV12-3 or TRBV12-4; TRBD1 agrees at 7 bases. V dropped 7 bases and J dropped 11; count of bases not matched to a gene: 13. This CDR3 is 13 amino acids long. In DNA form, the CDR3 reads TGTGCCAGCAACCCGGACAGACAGGGACCTCAGTACTTC. This translates into CASNPDRQGPQYF.

The gene calls are TRBV6-5 and TRBJ2-7, with D possibly TRBD2 on 5 matching bases. The V end lost 6 bases, the J end lost 2 bases, and 17 bases lay between the germline ends. This CDR3 has 15 residues. Germline V gene data show CDR1 as MNHEY and CDR2 as SVGAGI. The CDR3 bases are TGTGCCAGCAGCCCCGAACGAGCGGTTACCTACGAGCAGTACTTC. The encoded protein is CASSPERAVTYEQYF.

The V gene is TRBV18, the J gene TRBJ2-7; perhaps TRBD2 as D (6 bases). Germline loops: CDR1 KGHSH, CDR2 LQKENI. Trimming removed 6 bases at V and 2 bases at J, with 20 bases between. The CDR3 length is 16 residues. CDR3 coding DNA: TGTGCCAGCTCGGCCAATCCCGGGACTCCAGCCTACGAGCAGTACTTC. As protein: CASSANPGTPAYEQYF. Together with reference TRBV18 and TRBJ2-7, the CDR3 gives the full variable domain: NAGVMQNPRHLVRRRGQEARLRCSPMKGHSHVYWYRQLPEEGLKFMVYLQKENIIDESGMPKERFSAEFPKEGPSILRIQQVVRGDSAAYFCASSANPGTPAYEQYFGPGTRLTVT.

As for this clonotype: A much larger clone lies a single base off, so this may be a read error. The chain couples TRBV7-2 to TRBJ2-7; D might be TRBD2 (5 bases). This CDR3 is 16 amino acids long. Trimming took 4 bases from V and 1 from J, leaving 17 bases between them. CDR1 is SGHTA and CDR2 is FQGNSA in the germline V gene. This CDR3 reads CASSSHGMSGSYEQYF. Here the CDR3 DNA reads TGTGCCAGCAGCTCGCATGGGATGTCGGGGTCCTACGAGCAGTACTTC.

The V call is TRBV20-1, the J call TRBJ1-5, with D perhaps matching TRBD1 (5 bases). Trimming removed 3 bases from V and 6 bases from J, with 15 bases in between. Germline lookup yields CDR1 DFQATT and CDR2 SNEGSKA (reference sequence). This CDR3 comprises 14 residues. Written as DNA, the CDR3 is TGCAGTGCTAGGGACGCCAGGGTGGGTCAGCCCCAGCATTTT. Its translation: CSARDARVGQPQHF.